The 8 T cell receptor beta chains below were found in one sample sequenced in a study of blood T cell repertoires in COVID-19. Profiled with immunoSEQ multiplex PCR; TCRdb holds only in-frame clones, not every one. The sample shows 140,000 or so clones, 80% to 85% of them seen only once. Specimen: peripheral blood. These receptors originate from a human donor in a cohort sampled during active COVID-19.

This clone was counted a few times. V is TRBV5-8 and J is TRBJ1-6; 7 bases agree with TRBD1. The CDR3 contains 14 residues. The J segment lost 5 bases and the V segment lost 7 bases, leaving 6 bases of the junction unmatched. Germline lookup yields CDR1 SGHTS and CDR2 YDEGEE. CDR3 nucleotides: TGTGCCAGCGATCGGGGACAGAATAATTCACCCCTCCACTTT. It encodes CASDRGQNNSPLHF.

The rearrangement joins TRBV12-3 or TRBV12-4 to TRBJ2-1; D is ambiguous. Trimming pared 1 base from V and 6 bases from J, leaving 7 bases between. This CDR3 is 13 amino acids long. CDR3 residues: CASSLVSINEQFF. CDR3 nucleotide sequence: TGTGCCAGCAGTTTAGTTAGTATCAATGAGCAGTTCTTC.

The J gene is TRBJ1-1, the V gene TRBV5-1; D call uncertain. Germline V CDR1 and CDR2: SGHRS, YFSETQ. The V end was cut by 1 base, the J end by 3 bases, with 10 bases between. The CDR3 runs 14 residues. This chain's CDR3 is CASSLSARYTEAFF. CDR3 DNA: TGCGCCAGCAGCTTGTCAGCGCGTTACACTGAAGCTTTCTTT.

This clone occurred a few times. The chain recombines TRBV19 with TRBJ2-5; 8 bases are shared with TRBD2. Germline assignment: CDR1 LNHDA and CDR2 SQIVND (reference sequence). With V trimmed by 6 bases and J by 4 bases, 7 bases remained unmatched. The CDR3 totals 14 residues. CDR3 sequence (DNA): TGTGCCAGTAGACCGGCAGCGGGGGTAGAGACCCAGTACTTC. The encoded protein is CASRPAAGVETQYF.

The chain joins TRBV5-1 to TRBJ2-5, with D maybe TRBD2 (6 bases). The germline V gene encodes CDR1 SGHRS and CDR2 YFSETQ. Trimming left V 5 bases short and J 5 bases short, with 19 bases between. CDR3 length: 15 residues. As DNA, the CDR3 is TGCGCCAGCAGAAAAGGAGGGTCGCTCTTCGAGACCCAGTACTTC. Amino acids: CASRKGGSLFETQYF.

This clone was observed a few times. The rearrangement uses TRBV19 and TRBJ1-2; TRBD1 matches 7 bases. Trimming took 3 bases from V and 8 from J; bases not matched to a gene: 15. Germline CDR1 is LNHDA and CDR2 is SQIVND (reference sequence). The CDR3 extends over 16 amino acids. The CDR3 here is CASSIVARQGRHGYTF. As DNA, the CDR3 is TGTGCCAGTAGTATTGTTGCTCGACAGGGTCGCCACGGCTACACCTTC. Using reference TRBV19 and TRBJ1-2 for the parts outside the CDR3, the full variable domain is DGGITQSPKYLFRKEGQNVTLSCEQNLNHDAMYWYRQDPGQGLRLIYYSQIVNDFQKGDIAEGYSVSREKKESFPLTVTSAQKNPTAFYLCASSIVARQGRHGYTFGSGTRLTVV.

V usage is TRBV28 and J usage is TRBJ1-4, with D perhaps TRBD1 (5 bases). The length of the CDR3 is 14 residues. Trimming shortened V by 5 bases and J by 11 bases, and 18 bases separated the two germline ends. Germline values: CDR1 MDHEN, CDR2 SYDVKM. The chain's CDR3 is CASSPQGLPGKLFF. DNA for the CDR3: TGTGCCAGCAGTCCCCAGGGTCTCCCTGGGAAACTGTTTTTT.

The chain joins TRBV5-1 to TRBJ2-2; TRBD2 agrees at 8 bases. With V trimmed by 2 bases and J by 0 bases, 9 bases remained unmatched. The CDR3 length is 18 residues. The germline CDR1 and CDR2 sequences are SGHRS and YFSETQ. In DNA form, the CDR3 reads TGCGCCAGCAGCTTTCTGGACCGGGGACTAGCGAACACCGGGGAGCTGTTTTTT. Translated: CASSFLDRGLANTGELFF.